The rows below give T cell receptor beta chains drawn from one sample of a study of metastatic and nonmetastatic thyroid tumors. TCRdb re-clonotyped the PCR reads through MiXCR. The table shows approximately 25,000 clones, with roughly 24% occurring only once. The sequencing input was blood. The receptors here all came from a male donor with papillary thyroid cancer or a benign thyroid nodule (not recorded which). Some clones in this sample may be carry-over from other donors' samples. The CDR3 runs from the conserved cysteine through the conserved F or W. A D gene is named only where the DNA matches it firmly. Clone size appears in some rows only: once, few, many, or a class for an expanded clone.

cdr3_length	d_call	v_call	clone_size	j_call	cdr3_nt	cdr3_aa
15	-	TRBV5-6	many	TRBJ2-1	TGTGCCAGCAGTTCTGGACTACATCCTGACAATGAGCAGTTCTTC	CASSSGLHPDNEQFF
11	-	TRBV30	many	TRBJ1-4	TGTGCCTGGGGGCGTAATGAAAAACTGTTTTTT	CAWGRNEKLFF
14	-	TRBV5-4	many	TRBJ2-5	TGTGCCAGCAGCTTAGGGGGAGTTGGAGAGACCCAGTACTTC	CASSLGGVGETQYF
17	TRBD2	TRBV11-1	many	TRBJ2-7	TGTGCCAGCAGTCTAACGCGGCTAGCGGGAGCCACCTACGAGCAGTACTTC	CASSLTRLAGATYEQYF
16	-	TRBV11-3	-	TRBJ1-2	TGTGCCAGCATCCGGTCCTTGGTCCCCGGTGGGGATGGGTACACCTTC	CASIRSLVPGGDGYTF
15	-	TRBV19	few	TRBJ1-3	TGTGCCAGTAGGCCCACAGGGTCGCCGGGAAACACCATATATTTT	CASRPTGSPGNTIYF
14	TRBD2	TRBV6-1	medium-sized	TRBJ2-7	TGTGCCAGCAGTTTTACGGGAGCGGGGTTCGAGCAGTACTTC	CASSFTGAGFEQYF
17	TRBD1	TRBV10-3	few	TRBJ1-1	TGTGCCATCAGTGACTCAGAACAGGGGGCCTTGAACACTGAAGCCTTCTTT	CAISDSEQGALNTEAFF
13	TRBD1	TRBV12-3/TRBV12-4	medium-sized	TRBJ2-7	TGTGCCAGCATTAGGGACAGAGGCTACGAGCAGTACTTC	CASIRDRGYEQYF
18	-	TRBV4-3	many	TRBJ2-1	TGCGCCAGCAGCCAAGAGGTCGGTTGGAGTGGGCTGGGCAATGAGCAGTTCTTC	CASSQEVGWSGLGNEQFF
14	TRBD1	TRBV10-3	-	TRBJ2-1	TGTGCCACATCGCAGGGGGATGCTTTCAACGATCAGTTCTTC	CATSQGDAFNDQFF
14	-	TRBV7-9	many	TRBJ2-7	TGTGCCAGCGTCCCCGGTGGCGGCTCCTACGAGCAGTACTTC	CASVPGGGSYEQYF
16	TRBD2	TRBV5-1	many	TRBJ2-5	TGCGCCAGCAGCTTTTCTCTCCGGGAGGGACAAGAGACCCAGTACTTC	CASSFSLREGQETQYF
14	TRBD2	TRBV29-1	many	TRBJ2-2	TGCAGCGGCCGTAAGAGCGGGAGGCTCGGGGAGCTGTTTTTT	CSGRKSGRLGELFF
16	TRBD2	TRBV12-3/TRBV12-4	many	TRBJ2-1	TGTGCCAGCAGCCTTCGTCGAGCGGGAGTCGCCAATGAGCAGTTCTTC	CASSLRRAGVANEQFF
15	-	TRBV12-3/TRBV12-4	-	TRBJ2-3	TGTGACAGCAGGATTGGGGGGATTAGAGGAGATACGCAGTATTTT	CDSRIGGIRGDTQYF
18	-	TRBV15	many	TRBJ1-3	TGTGCCACCAGCAGACTCCGCAAAACCTTGGGGTCTGGAAACACCATATATTTT	CATSRLRKTLGSGNTIYF
16	-	TRBV19	many	TRBJ2-2	TGTGCCAGTACCAGAGAGGGCAGCGGTATCACCGGGGAGCTGTTTTTT	CASTREGSGITGELFF
14	-	TRBV7-2	-	TRBJ2-1	TGTGCCAGCAGCTTGTTTGGTGTACGAGGTGAGCAGTTCTTC	CASSLFGVRGEQFF
11	-	TRBV7-6	few	TRBJ2-1	TGTGCCAGCAGCCCCGGGACAGAGCAGTTCTTC	CASSPGTEQFF
12	-	TRBV6-1	many	TRBJ1-5	TGTGCCAGCAGTGGATGGAATCAGCCCCAGCATTTT	CASSGWNQPQHF
14	-	TRBV6-1	few	TRBJ1-1	TGTGCCAGCAGCCGGGAAGGGTTGAACACTGAAGCTTTATTT	CASSREGLNTEALF
14	TRBD1	TRBV10-3	many	TRBJ2-4	TGTGCCATCAGTGAGAGACAGGGGCGGTCCATTCAGTACTTC	CAISERQGRSIQYF
11	-	TRBV28	-	TRBJ1-1	TGTGCCAGCAGTTTCGGCACTGAAGCTTTCTTT	CASSFGTEAFF
17	TRBD2	TRBV6-2/TRBV6-3	few	TRBJ2-2	TGTGCCAGCAGTTACTCCCGGCGGGGGGCTAACACCGGGGAGCTGTTTTTT	CASSYSRRGANTGELFF
10	-	TRBV2	-	TRBJ1-6	TGTGCAAGCAGGATGGTGACCCTCCACTTT	CASRMVTLHF
11	-	TRBV6-1	many	TRBJ2-5	TGTGCCAGCACCCGCAGCGGGACCCAGTACTTC	CASTRSGTQYF
13	-	TRBV20-1	many	TRBJ2-3	TGCAGTGCTCCGTCGGGGAGCACAGATACGCAGTATTTT	CSAPSGSTDTQYF